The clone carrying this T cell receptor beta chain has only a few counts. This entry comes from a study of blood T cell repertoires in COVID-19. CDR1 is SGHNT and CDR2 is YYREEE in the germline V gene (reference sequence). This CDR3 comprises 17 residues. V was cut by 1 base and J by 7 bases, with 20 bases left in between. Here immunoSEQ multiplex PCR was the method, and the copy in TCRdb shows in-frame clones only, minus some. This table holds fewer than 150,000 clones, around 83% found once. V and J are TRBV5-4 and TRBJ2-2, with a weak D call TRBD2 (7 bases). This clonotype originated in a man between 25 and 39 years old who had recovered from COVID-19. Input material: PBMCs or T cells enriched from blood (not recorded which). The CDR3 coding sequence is TGTGCCAGCAGCTTGCTGTGGGGGGGCGCTTCACTCGGGGAGCTGTTTTTT. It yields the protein CASSLLWGGASLGELFF.